This T cell receptor (beta chain) was documented in a study of T cells expressing NK-cell markers. Study information: Source material for TCR beta repertoires consisted of sorted CD3+CD56+NKG2C+, CD3+CD56+NKG2C- and CD3+CD56-NKG2C+ T cells. Among the eight sequenced donors, seven tested HCMV-seropositive and one tested seronegative.

The CDR3 length is 14 residues. UMIs accompanied the 5'RACE template switching by which TCR beta cDNA was made. From the 5' RACE reads, TCRdb lists one entry per CDR3 protein and no DNA. This sample's table has some 140,000 distinct CDR3 sequences. The rearrangement uses TRBV12-3 or TRBV12-4 and TRBJ2-2; absent DNA, TCRdb's TRBD1 call cannot be checked. The clonotype comes from a woman aged 50 to 65 in good health. The specimen was blood T cells: a sorted CD56 or NKG2C T cell subset, CD4+ or CD8+ T cells, or bulk PBMC T cells (not recorded which). The CDR3 loop reads CASSFPLTAGELFF.